The present T cell receptor beta chain was sequenced within a study of blood T cell repertoires in COVID-19. Study background: From the United States, Italy and Spain came samples of acute and convalescent COVID-19. Nucleic acid was either cDNA or gDNA, and it came from T cells, B-cell-depleted T cells, or PBMCs.

In the authors' methods: Reference gene primer amplification in the assay estimated nucleated cell counts. Some clones are missing from TCRdb's copy, which holds only in-frame ones; the method was immunoSEQ multiplex PCR. That table furnishes V, J and clone size, whereas the DNA furnished D and trimming. The sample lists around 130,000 clones; approximately 90% were seen once. The CDR3 extends over 14 amino acids. V trimming: 3 bases; J trimming: 2 bases; junction bases outside the gene matches: 3. Germline V lookup: CDR1 SGHDN, CDR2 FVKESK. The sequenced sample consisted of peripheral blood. This sequence originates from a middle-aged man with active or convalescent COVID-19. V usage is TRBV14 and J usage is TRBJ2-7; 8 nucleotides match TRBD1. CDR3: CASSHGTGTYEQYF. CDR3 sequence (DNA): TGTGCCAGCAGCCATGGGACAGGTACCTACGAGCAGTACTTC.